One T cell receptor (beta chain) is described in this entry. Its antigen is unknown. The sample originates from a study of identical twins. Trimming removed 5 bases from V and 4 bases from J; junction bases left unmatched: 10. The length of the CDR3 is 15 residues. General study results and limits: Within twin pairs, the out-of-frame alpha sequences they shared showed excess low generation probability. Researchers reported weaker excess twin sharing in beta out-of-frame sequences. For cord blood, abundant beta clonotypes had fewer insertions, unlike memory repertoires, which showed none.

Template switching, a step in the protocol, added a universal primer site, and cDNA carried unique molecular identifiers. TCRdb called the 5' RACE reads again in MiXCR, with one record for every CDR3 protein. Of 1.5 million to 2 million distinct CDR3 sequences listed, 25% to 35% are singletons. This rearrangement joins TRBV12-3 or TRBV12-4 to TRBJ1-2; 7 nucleotides agree with TRBD1. The clonotype comes from a newborn girl in good health. What was sequenced was cord blood. The CDR3 here is CASSHIQGSAYGYTF. Written as DNA, the CDR3 is TGTGCCAGCAGTCACATACAGGGGTCGGCCTATGGCTACACCTTC.